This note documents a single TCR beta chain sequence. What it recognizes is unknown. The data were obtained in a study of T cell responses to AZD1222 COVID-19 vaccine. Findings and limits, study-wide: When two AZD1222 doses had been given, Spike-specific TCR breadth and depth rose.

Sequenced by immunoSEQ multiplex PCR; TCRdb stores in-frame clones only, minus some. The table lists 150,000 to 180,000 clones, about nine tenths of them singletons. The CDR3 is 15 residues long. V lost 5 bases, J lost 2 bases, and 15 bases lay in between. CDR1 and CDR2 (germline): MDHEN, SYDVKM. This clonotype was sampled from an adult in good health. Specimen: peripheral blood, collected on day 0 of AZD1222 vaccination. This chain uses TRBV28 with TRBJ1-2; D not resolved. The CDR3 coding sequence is TGTGCCAGCAGTCCCCCCCGGACGGCAAACTATGGCTACACCTTC. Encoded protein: CASSPPRTANYGYTF.